The next 22 T cell receptor beta chains were all read from a single sample in a study of technical replicates of blood from a handful of donors. The data were produced by immunoSEQ multiplex PCR, yet TCRdb's version contains in-frame clones alone and is incomplete. The data contain around 76,000 clones, approximately 96% of them singletons. Source material: T cells isolated from PBMCs. The receptors shown here come from a human donor in good health.

The V and J genes are TRBV4-1 and TRBJ1-5; TRBD1 agrees at 8 bases. This CDR3 region has 16 residues. The V and J ends lost 0 bases and 7 bases, in that order; junction bases with no gene match: 8. Germline loops: CDR1 MGHRA, CDR2 YSYEKL. The chain's CDR3 is CASSQETRGRKQPQHF. CDR3 nucleotides: TGCGCCAGCAGCCAAGAGACCAGGGGGCGGAAACAGCCCCAGCATTTT.

V usage is TRBV11-2 and J usage is TRBJ2-7; TRBD2 might be the D (6 bases). Per the germline V gene, CDR1 is SGHAT and CDR2 is FQNNGV. This CDR3 comprises 16 residues. V was pared by 1 base and J by 2 bases, with 15 bases between. The DNA of the CDR3 is TGTGCCAGCAGCTTAGTTCTAGGAGGGGAACCCTACGAGCAGTACTTC. Amino acids: CASSLVLGGEPYEQYF.

This chain links TRBV6-5 with TRBJ1-1; a weak D match, TRBD1 (6 bases). The CDR3 has 13 residues. Germline V gene sequence: CDR1 MNHEY, CDR2 SVGAGI. Trimming left V 8 bases short and J 4 bases short, with 14 bases between. This CDR3 reads CASGGVQGTEAFF. As DNA, the CDR3 is TGTGCCAGCGGGGGGGTACAGGGCACTGAAGCTTTCTTT.

This sequence joins TRBV7-9 and TRBJ2-3, with 9 nucleotides matching TRBD1. Germline CDR1 reads SEHNR; CDR2 reads FQNEAQ (reference sequence). The V gene end was trimmed by 5 bases and the J gene end by 3 bases; junction bases not matched to a gene: 9. CDR3 length: 16 amino acids. CDR3 residues: CASSQPPGQGTDTQYF. As DNA, the CDR3 is TGTGCCAGCAGCCAACCCCCGGGACAGGGTACAGATACGCAGTATTTT.

This clone has a single count. The chain couples TRBV18 to TRBJ1-5; D may be TRBD1 (6 bases). The CDR3 runs to 13 residues. The ends were cut back, 8 bases at V and 3 bases at J, with 11 bases in the middle. Germline CDR1 is KGHSH and CDR2 is LQKENI. CDR3 sequence (DNA): TGTGCCAGCACCTGGACAGACAATCAGCCCCAGCATTTT. Translated: CASTWTDNQPQHF. Full variable domain (missing parts from reference TRBV18 and TRBJ1-5): NAGVMQNPRHLVRRRGQEARLRCSPMKGHSHVYWYRQLPEEGLKFMVYLQKENIIDESGMPKERFSAEFPKEGPSILRIQQVVRGDSAAYFCASTWTDNQPQHFGDGTRLSIL.

V usage is TRBV28 and J usage is TRBJ2-7, with 9 bases aligning to TRBD1. The CDR3 totals 16 residues. V was pared by 2 bases and J by 5 bases, with 10 bases of the junction left unmatched. CDR1 MDHEN and CDR2 SYDVKM come from the germline V gene. The CDR3 DNA follows: TGTGCCAGCAGTTTAAGCCGGGACAGGGAGGGCAACGAGCAGTACTTC. The encoded protein is CASSLSRDREGNEQYF.

This chain uses TRBV27 with TRBJ1-4, with TRBD1 as a possible D gene (6 bases). CDR1 and CDR2 from the germline V gene are MNHEY and SMNVEV (reference sequence). V shed 5 bases and J shed 7 bases, with 14 bases lying between them. The CDR3 has 14 residues. The CDR3 loop is CASSKTGRLEKLFF. Here the CDR3 DNA reads TGTGCCAGCAGTAAAACAGGGCGCCTTGAAAAACTGTTTTTT.

The rearrangement joins TRBV6-1 to TRBJ2-7; TRBD1 might be the D (5 bases). Germline CDR1 and CDR2: MNHNS and SASEGT. V was pared by 1 base and J by 3 bases, with 10 bases between. This CDR3 is built from 14 residues. This CDR3 is CASSEGDRYYEQYF. Written as DNA, the CDR3 is TGTGCCAGCAGTGAAGGCGACAGATACTACGAGCAGTACTTC.

The chain combines TRBV6-6 with TRBJ1-1; D not certain. V dropped 4 bases and J dropped 1 base, with 7 bases sitting between them. This CDR3 spans 13 amino acids. Germline loops: CDR1 MNHNY, CDR2 SVGAGI (reference sequence). CDR3 DNA: TGTGCCAGCAGTTTGCAGGAGAACACTGAAGCTTTCTTT. It encodes CASSLQENTEAFF.

The V call is TRBV5-8, the J call TRBJ1-1; D may be TRBD1 (5 bases). Germline CDR1 and CDR2: SGHTS and YDEGEE. The CDR3 contains 17 residues. V was clipped by 0 bases and J by 0 bases, with 15 bases between them. The CDR3 bases are TGTGCCAGCAGCTTGGGTTCCCTGACAGTGATGAACACTGAAGCTTTCTTT. Its protein product is CASSLGSLTVMNTEAFF.

The chain carries TRBV5-5 and TRBJ2-7; possibly TRBD2 for D (6 bases). The CDR3 has 16 amino acids. Germline V gene lookup returns CDR1 SGHKS and CDR2 YYEKEE (reference sequence). Trimming took 3 bases from V and 3 from J, leaving 19 bases between them. CDR3 loop: CASSSMIRDGGYEQYF. DNA of the CDR3: TGTGCCAGCAGCTCTATGATCCGGGACGGGGGCTACGAGCAGTACTTC.

V gene TRBV6-1 combines with J gene TRBJ1-1; 9 bases align to TRBD1. This CDR3 contains 16 residues. Germline-derived CDR1 and CDR2 are MNHNS and SASEGT. The V and J ends lost 2 bases and 7 bases, in that order; junction bases with no gene match: 11. CDR3 DNA: TGTGCCAGCAGTGAAAGGGGGCACAGGGGGCAGGATGAAGCTTTCTTT. Protein: CASSERGHRGQDEAFF.

V is TRBV6-1 and J is TRBJ2-3; D is unclear. Germline V gives CDR1 MNHNS, CDR2 SASEGT. The length of the CDR3 is 14 residues. V lost 7 bases and J lost 2, with 13 bases in between. The CDR3 DNA is TGTGCCAGCACAGGCCCAGACAACACAGATACGCAGTATTTT. Encoded protein: CASTGPDNTDTQYF.

The gene calls are TRBV6-1 and TRBJ1-2, with unresolved D. The germline CDR1 and CDR2 sequences are MNHNS and SASEGT. V dropped 0 bases and J dropped 0 bases, with 14 bases sitting between them. The CDR3 covers 17 residues. The DNA for the CDR3 is TGTGCCAGCAGTGAAGCGTTGACGGAGTTAGCTAACTATGGCTACACCTTC. Its protein product is CASSEALTELANYGYTF.

The CDR3 DNA reads as TGTGCCAGCAGCTTATGGGGGACAGGAAGCTCCTACGAGCAGTACTTC. Protein sequence: CASSLWGTGSSYEQYF. The rearrangement uses TRBV7-3 and TRBJ2-7, with TRBD1 identical over 8 bases. V dropped 2 bases and J dropped 0; count of bases not matched to a gene: 6. Germline loops: CDR1 SGHTA, CDR2 FQGTGA. The CDR3 has 16 amino acids.

This chain uses TRBV28 with TRBJ2-7; 10 bases line up with TRBD2. Germline CDR1 reads MDHEN; CDR2 reads SYDVKM. The CDR3 totals 14 residues. CDR3 sequence: CASYRTSGRYEQYF. The CDR3 DNA follows: TGTGCTAGTTACCGGACTAGCGGTAGATACGAGCAGTACTTC.

The chain links TRBV7-2 to TRBJ2-1; 9 bases map to TRBD2. CDR1 and CDR2 from the germline V gene are SGHTA and FQGNSA. V trimming: 1 base; J trimming: 6 bases; junction bases outside the gene matches: 4. There are 15 residues in the CDR3. The CDR3 is CASSLGQGLANEQFF. Written as DNA, the CDR3 is TGTGCCAGCAGCTTAGGCCAGGGACTAGCCAATGAGCAGTTCTTC.

The CDR3, as DNA: TGCGCCAGCAGCCAAGAGGGAGGTGGGCAGATTGAAGCTTTCTTT. Its translation is CASSQEGGGQIEAFF. V usage is TRBV4-1 and J usage is TRBJ1-1; no reliable D call. The CDR3 spans 15 residues. Per germline, CDR1 MGHRA and CDR2 YSYEKL. The V end was cut by 0 bases, the J end by 7 bases, with 15 bases between.

The gene calls are TRBV5-1 and TRBJ2-6, with 10 bases aligning to TRBD1. In germline, CDR1 is SGHRS, CDR2 YFSETQ. With V trimmed by 7 bases and J by 2 bases, 6 bases remained unmatched. CDR3 length: 16 amino acids. The CDR3 is CASQTGGHTGANVLTF. Written as DNA, the CDR3 is TGCGCCAGCCAGACAGGGGGCCATACTGGGGCCAACGTCCTGACTTTC.

The chain joins TRBV6-1 to TRBJ2-7; no firm D call. The V end lost 6 bases, the J end lost 0 bases, and 15 bases lay between the germline ends. This CDR3 is 15 amino acids long. Per germline, CDR1 MNHNS and CDR2 SASEGT. CDR3 region: CASSLSSAGSYEQYF. The CDR3 coding sequence is TGTGCCAGCAGCCTCTCGTCTGCAGGCTCCTACGAGCAGTACTTC.

This chain uses TRBV30 with TRBJ1-3; TRBD1 might be the D (5 bases). Deletions cut 3 bases from V and 0 bases from J, with 12 bases between. From germline, CDR1 is GTSNPN and CDR2 SVGIG (reference sequence). This CDR3 has 15 residues. The CDR3 is CAWRRGGISGNTIYF. The CDR3 DNA is TGTGCCTGGAGACGCGGGGGAATCTCTGGAAACACCATATATTTT.

This clone was seen a single time. The gene calls are TRBV27 and TRBJ1-4; D might be TRBD1 (6 bases). V lost 4 bases to trimming and J lost 8 bases, with 17 bases between them. CDR1 and CDR2 (germline): MNHEY, SMNVEV (reference sequence). This CDR3 has 15 residues. CDR3 bases: TGTGCCAGCAGTTCGATTCGGGGGGCTGGGGAAAAACTGTTTTTT. As protein: CASSSIRGAGEKLFF.